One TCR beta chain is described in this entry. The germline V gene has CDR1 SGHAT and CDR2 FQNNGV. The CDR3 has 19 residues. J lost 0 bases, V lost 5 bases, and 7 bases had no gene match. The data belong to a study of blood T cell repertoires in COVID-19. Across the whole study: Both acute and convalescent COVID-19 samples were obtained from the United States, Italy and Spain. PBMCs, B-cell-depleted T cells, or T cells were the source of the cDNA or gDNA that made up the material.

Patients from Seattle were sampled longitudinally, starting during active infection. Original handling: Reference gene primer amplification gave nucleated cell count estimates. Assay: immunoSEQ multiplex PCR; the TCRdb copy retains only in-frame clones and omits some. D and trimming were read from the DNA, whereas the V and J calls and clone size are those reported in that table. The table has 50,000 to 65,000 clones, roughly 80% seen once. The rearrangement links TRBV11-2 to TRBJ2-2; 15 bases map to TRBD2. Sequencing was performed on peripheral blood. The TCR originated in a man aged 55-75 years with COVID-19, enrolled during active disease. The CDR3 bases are TGTGCCAGCAGCATTCCGGGACTAGCGGGAGGTTCGAACACCGGGGAGCTGTTTTTT. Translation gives CASSIPGLAGGSNTGELFF.